Each of the 24 T cell receptor beta chains below was sequenced from the same sample in a study of T cells in Graves' hyperthyroidism and ophthalmopathy. What was amplified from RNA transcripts were TCR beta CDR3 regions. HTBI primers were the set used in a first-round RT-PCR of the TCR CDR3. TCRdb analysed the multiplex PCR reads with MiXCR anew, one entry per CDR3 protein. The table has 600,000 or so distinct CDR3 sequences, around 42% seen once; the top ten hold 8.2%. What was sequenced was peripheral blood or thyroid tissue (not recorded which). The receptors were sampled from a woman between 18 and 29 years old with Graves' hyperthyroidism.

This clonotype occurred a few times. The V call is TRBV7-6, the J call TRBJ1-1; D is undetermined. Trimming pared 1 base from V and 2 bases from J, leaving 8 bases between. Germline V CDR1 and CDR2: SGHVS, FNYEAQ. The CDR3 extends over 14 amino acids. The CDR3 here is CASSLERENTEAFF. CDR3 sequence (DNA): TGTGCCAGCAGCTTAGAGAGGGAAAACACTGAAGCTTTCTTT.

CDR3 bases: TGTGCCAGTAGCCGCCTCGGGACAGGAGCTAACTATGGCTACACCTTC. Translation gives CASSRLGTGANYGYTF. The J gene is TRBJ1-2, the V gene TRBV19; 8 bases match TRBD1. This CDR3 has 16 amino acids. V lost 6 bases to trimming and J lost 0 bases; unmatched junction nucleotides: 9. Germline V CDR1 and CDR2: LNHDA, SQIVND (reference sequence).

The chain uses TRBV7-9 and TRBJ2-5; TRBD2 aligns across 8 bases. V shed 1 base, J shed 4 bases, and the junction held 5 bases outside the gene matches. Germline CDR1 is SEHNR and CDR2 is FQNEAQ (reference sequence). The CDR3 length is 15 residues. The CDR3 DNA sequence: TGTGCCAGCAGCTTAGGGGCGGGGGGCACAGAGACCCAGTACTTC. Its protein is CASSLGAGGTETQYF.

This clonotype was counted ten times or more. J is TRBJ2-7 and V is TRBV2; TRBD2 agrees at 7 bases. CDR3 length: 13 residues. The J segment lost 3 bases and the V segment lost 8 bases, leaving 7 bases of the junction unmatched. CDR1 SNHLY and CDR2 FYNNEI come from the germline V gene. CDR3 DNA: TGTGCCAGCCCAGGAGCTAGCGGCTACGAGCAGTACTTC. It is translated as CASPGASGYEQYF.

Details on this clonotype: This may be a read error, as it is one base from a much larger clone. The V gene is TRBV29-1, the J gene TRBJ2-7, with 8 bases fitting TRBD1. The CDR3 covers 15 residues. V lost 5 bases and J lost 1; bases outside the gene matches: 10. Germline lookup yields CDR1 SQVTM and CDR2 ANQGSEA. This CDR3 reads CSVLGRTGQSYEQYF. The CDR3, as DNA: TGCAGCGTTCTCGGTCGGACAGGGCAGTCCTACGAGCAGTACTTC.

The chain's CDR3 is CASRWRSYGYTF. CDR3 DNA sequence: TGTGCCAGCCGCTGGCGGTCCTATGGCTACACCTTC. J is TRBJ1-2 and V is TRBV12-3 or TRBV12-4; D remains ambiguous. Trimming shortened V by 8 bases and J by 4 bases, and 11 bases separated the two germline ends. The length of the CDR3 is 12 residues.

The CDR3 spells CASSEANTGELFF. The DNA of the CDR3 is TGTGCCAGCAGCGAAGCGAACACCGGGGAGCTGTTTTTT. The rearrangement links TRBV9 to TRBJ2-2; D gene ambiguous. The CDR3 has 13 amino acids. Germline values: CDR1 SGDLS, CDR2 YYNGEE. Trimming stripped 3 bases from V and 0 bases from J, with 3 bases between.

This clonotype was seen only once. V and J are TRBV6-2 or TRBV6-3 and TRBJ1-1; 8 bases map to TRBD1. The CDR3 length is 15 residues. With V trimmed by 5 bases and J by 7 bases, 12 bases remained unmatched. Germline lookup yields CDR1 MNHEY and CDR2 SVGEGT. The CDR3 region is CASSPQPDRGLEAFF. The CDR3 DNA reads as TGTGCCAGCAGTCCTCAACCCGACAGGGGCCTTGAAGCTTTCTTT.

This clonotype has a count of ten or more. V usage is TRBV15 and J usage is TRBJ1-2; D unclear. The germline V and J ends were trimmed by 7 bases and 8 bases, with 20 bases remaining between them. This CDR3 is 14 amino acids long. Germline-derived CDR1 and CDR2 are LNHNV and YYDKDF (reference sequence). In DNA form, the CDR3 reads TGTGCCACCACCAAACAGTCATCCCGTCTGGGCTACACCTTC. Encoded protein: CATTKQSSRLGYTF.

This clonotype was seen a handful of times. The CDR3 here is CASSSYSGTAYEQYF. DNA for the CDR3: TGTGCCAGCAGCTCTTACTCCGGGACAGCCTACGAGCAGTACTTC. The chain combines TRBV7-6 with TRBJ2-7; TRBD1 agrees at 7 bases. CDR1 and CDR2 (germline): SGHVS, FNYEAQ. This CDR3 has 15 residues. The junction had 8 bases not matched to a gene; V was cut back by 4 bases and J by 2 bases.

The rearrangement links TRBV12-3 or TRBV12-4 to TRBJ1-1; D is uncertain. Trimming left V 6 bases short and J 9 bases short, with 11 bases between. The CDR3 length is 11 residues. The DNA for the CDR3 is TGTGCCAGCAGCTTGGGATTTAAAGCTTTCTTT. Protein: CASSLGFKAFF.

This clonotype appeared a few times. V gene TRBV19 combines with J gene TRBJ2-2; D is ambiguous. This CDR3 is 17 amino acids long. Trimming shortened V by 3 bases and J by 6 bases, and 20 bases separated the two germline ends. Germline lookup yields CDR1 LNHDA and CDR2 SQIVND (reference sequence). CDR3 loop: CASSIRYLHSVSGELFF. The CDR3 DNA reads as TGTGCCAGTAGTATCCGTTATCTCCACAGTGTTTCCGGGGAGCTGTTTTTT.

The genes are TRBV2 and TRBJ1-5; the D gene is possibly TRBD1 (6 bases). V was shortened by 3 bases and J by 2 bases, with 8 bases between the two germline ends. Germline V gene lookup returns CDR1 SNHLY and CDR2 FYNNEI. This CDR3 is built from 14 residues. The CDR3 DNA sequence: TGTGCCAGCAGTGAGGGGGCGCGCAATCAGCCCCAGCATTTT. Amino acid sequence: CASSEGARNQPQHF. The full variable domain, rest sourced from reference TRBV2 and TRBJ1-5, is EPEVTQTPSHQVTQMGQEVILRCVPISNHLYFYWYRQILGQKVEFLVSFYNNEISEKSEIFDDQFSVERPDGSNFTLKIRSTKLEDSAMYFCASSEGARNQPQHFGDGTRLSIL.

The chain recombines TRBV5-1 with TRBJ1-1, with 7 bases that match TRBD1. Germline loops: CDR1 SGHRS, CDR2 YFSETQ. The CDR3 extends over 14 amino acids. Trimming took 2 bases from V and 2 from J; bases not matched to a gene: 3. CDR3 sequence reads: CASSFVGGNTEAFF. The CDR3 nucleotides read TGCGCCAGCAGCTTCGTAGGGGGCAACACTGAAGCTTTCTTT.

In this sample, this clonotype turned up many times. The chain joins TRBV29-1 to TRBJ2-7, with D unclear. The CDR3 runs 12 residues. Germline CDR1 SQVTM, CDR2 ANQGSEA. Trimming took 0 bases from V and 3 from J, leaving 6 bases between them. CDR3 DNA sequence: TGCAGCGTTGAAGATTTAGGCTACGAGCAGTACTTC. It codes for CSVEDLGYEQYF.

The chain has TRBV2 and TRBJ1-3; possibly TRBD1 for D (6 bases). This CDR3 spans 16 amino acids. V shed 3 bases and J shed 3 bases, with 15 bases lying between them. Looked up from germline, CDR1 is SNHLY and CDR2 is FYNNEI. The CDR3 DNA sequence: TGTGCCAGCAGTGAGCGACAGGCGTTAAGTGGAAACACCATATATTTT. Amino acid sequence: CASSERQALSGNTIYF.

V gene TRBV7-6 combines with J gene TRBJ2-7; D is possibly TRBD1 or TRBD2 (5 bases each). The CDR3 runs to 16 residues. Trimming cost V 3 bases and J 2 bases, with 17 bases left between them. The germline V gene has CDR1 SGHVS and CDR2 FNYEAQ. CDR3 protein: CASSFFGATRAYEQYF. The CDR3 DNA reads as TGTGCCAGCAGCTTTTTTGGGGCAACGCGGGCCTACGAGCAGTACTTC.

The rearrangement joins TRBV7-2 to TRBJ2-3; 8 nucleotides align to TRBD2. The J segment lost 4 bases and the V segment lost 8 bases, leaving 2 bases of the junction unmatched. Germline-derived CDR1 and CDR2 are SGHTA and FQGNSA. CDR3 length: 12 residues. The chain's CDR3 is CASLAGPDTQYF. The CDR3, as DNA: TGTGCCAGCCTAGCGGGCCCAGATACGCAGTATTTT.

V gene TRBV2 combines with J gene TRBJ2-7, with 11 nucleotides matching TRBD2. CDR3 size: 14 residues. V gave up 6 bases and J gave up 4 bases; unmatched junction bases: 5. Germline CDR1 is SNHLY and CDR2 is FYNNEI. CDR3 in amino acids: CASRTSGKEYEQYF. The CDR3 DNA reads as TGTGCCAGCAGGACTAGCGGGAAAGAGTACGAGCAGTACTTC.

This clonotype was observed a few times. V and J are TRBV7-3 and TRBJ1-1; D is perhaps TRBD1 (6 bases). Looked up from germline, CDR1 is SGHTA and CDR2 is FQGTGA. The CDR3 is 15 amino acids. V lost 2 bases, J lost 2 bases, and 12 bases lay in between. The CDR3 protein is CASSLAGTPNTEAFF. CDR3 DNA: TGTGCCAGCAGCTTAGCCGGGACACCTAACACTGAAGCTTTCTTT.

The CDR3 DNA follows: TGTGCTAGAGCCGGGAATACGGACGGCTGGGCCAACGTCCTGACTTTC. Protein product: CARAGNTDGWANVLTF. The rearrangement joins TRBV15 to TRBJ2-6, with D possibly TRBD2 on 5 matching bases. CDR3 length equals 16 residues. The V gene's germline CDR1 is LNHNV and CDR2 YYDKDF (reference sequence). The entire variable domain, with the rest obtained from reference TRBV15 and TRBJ2-6, is as follows: DAMVIQNPRYQVTQFGKPVTLSCSQTLNHNVMYWYQQKSSQAPKLLFHYYDKDFNNEADTPDNFQSRRPNTSFCFLDIRSPGLGDTAMYLCARAGNTDGWANVLTFGAGSRLTVL.

Points on this clonotype: Sequence at one end of the junction differs from germline and may be a read error. The V gene is TRBV29-1, the J gene TRBJ2-3; possible D gene TRBD2, 7 bases. The germline V gene has CDR1 SQVTM and CDR2 ANQGSEA. This CDR3 has 13 amino acids. The CDR3, as DNA: TGCAGCCTTGAAAGGGGGGGAACAGATACGCAGTATTTT. This gives the protein CSLERGGTDTQYF.

V usage is TRBV15 and J usage is TRBJ2-7, with no clear D. The CDR3 loop spans 14 amino acids. CDR1 LNHNV and CDR2 YYDKDF come from the germline V gene (reference sequence). V gave up 4 bases and J gave up 3 bases, with 13 bases separating them. The CDR3, as DNA: TGTGCCACCAGCATCGACACCGAGATCTACGAGCAGTACTTC. Its translation: CATSIDTEIYEQYF.

This rearrangement joins TRBV6-1 to TRBJ2-7, with TRBD2 matching over 8 bases. V was clipped by 6 bases and J by 12 bases; unmatched bases: 13. CDR3 size: 13 residues. The germline V gene has CDR1 MNHNS and CDR2 SASEGT. In DNA, the CDR3 is TGTGCCAGCAGCCAACGTCTAGCGGGCCTTCGGTACTTC. It is translated as CASSQRLAGLRYF.